The 25 T cell receptor beta chains below all came from one sample that was sequenced in a study of OX40 agonist ivuxolimab in advanced cancers. TCRdb's copy holds only in-frame clones and misses some; the assay was immunoSEQ multiplex PCR. The sample records under 75,000 clones, roughly nine tenths being singletons. Sample: CD4+ or CD8+ T cells sorted from blood, taken in a trial of the OX40 agonist ivuxolimab. These receptors were collected from an adult with an advanced solid tumor such as melanoma, head and neck, liver or kidney cancer.

CDR3 DNA sequence: TGCGCCAGCAGGGCCCTTCAGCGGGGGGGCCGGGATACGCAGTATTTT. As protein: CASRALQRGGRDTQYF. The chain links TRBV10-2 to TRBJ2-3, with 10 bases identical to TRBD2. Unmatched junction bases numbered 12, after V lost 6 bases and J lost 6 bases. CDR1 is WSHSY, CDR2 SAAADI, per germline. The CDR3 contains 16 residues.

This chain uses TRBV7-9 with TRBJ1-3, with D tentatively TRBD1 (5 bases). Germline V gives CDR1 SEHNR, CDR2 FQNEAQ (reference sequence). Trimming stripped 5 bases from V and 0 bases from J, with 11 bases between. CDR3 length: 15 residues. As DNA, the CDR3 is TGTGCCAGCAGCGAAACAGGTTACTCTGGAAACACCATATATTTT. Translated: CASSETGYSGNTIYF.

V is TRBV29-1 and J is TRBJ1-1; D is possibly TRBD1 (5 bases). This CDR3 spans 15 amino acids. The germline V gene has CDR1 SQVTM and CDR2 ANQGSEA. V was trimmed by 4 bases and J by 6 bases, leaving 21 bases between them. The CDR3 DNA is TGCAGCGTTGGCCTGGGGAGTCTTGGGGGGGCTGAAGCTTTCTTT. It is translated as CSVGLGSLGGAEAFF.

The chain is built from TRBV4-1 and TRBJ2-3; D possibly matches TRBD1 or TRBD2 (5 bases each). V dropped 3 bases and J dropped 2 bases, with 24 bases sitting between them. Germline CDR1 is MGHRA and CDR2 is YSYEKL. This CDR3 spans 19 amino acids. CDR3 protein: CASSQGEGHGVLTTDTQYF. The CDR3 DNA reads TGCGCCAGCAGCCAGGGAGAGGGGCACGGCGTTCTAACCACAGATACGCAGTATTTT.

The chain has TRBV14 and TRBJ2-1; D might be TRBD2 (6 bases). Trimming took off 5 bases at V and 9 bases at J, with 17 bases between the two ends. Germline V gene lookup returns CDR1 SGHDN and CDR2 FVKESK. The CDR3 has 14 residues. The CDR3 protein is CASSAAGSGSEQFF. The DNA of the CDR3 is TGTGCCAGCAGCGCCGCGGGGAGCGGGTCTGAGCAGTTCTTC.

The chain couples TRBV11-2 to TRBJ1-1, with D unclear. V gave up 3 bases and J gave up 2 bases, with 4 bases separating them. Germline lookup yields CDR1 SGHAT and CDR2 FQNNGV. The CDR3 has 12 amino acids. CDR3 in amino acids: CASSFGNTEAFF. The DNA for the CDR3 is TGTGCCAGCAGCTTCGGAAACACTGAAGCTTTCTTT.

The chain carries TRBV5-1 and TRBJ1-6; 7 nucleotides match TRBD1. The CDR3 contains 15 residues. The J segment lost 7 bases and the V segment lost 0 bases, leaving 4 bases of the junction unmatched. Germline CDR1 reads SGHRS; CDR2 reads YFSETQ. The CDR3 nucleotides are TGCGCCAGCAGCTTGGACAGGGGAGTCAATTCACCCCTCCACTTT. It is translated as CASSLDRGVNSPLHF.

This chain connects TRBV28 to TRBJ2-3; no clear D. The CDR3 is 16 amino acids. From germline, CDR1 is MDHEN and CDR2 SYDVKM. Trimming took off 7 bases at V and 0 bases at J, with 17 bases between the two ends. The chain's CDR3 is CASNGFQSRSTDTQYF. DNA for the CDR3: TGTGCCAGCAACGGATTTCAGAGTAGAAGCACAGATACGCAGTATTTT. The whole variable domain, remainder taken from reference TRBV28 and TRBJ2-3, is DVKVTQSSRYLVKRTGEKVFLECVQDMDHENMFWYRQDPGLGLRLIYFSYDVKMKEKGDIPEGYSVSREKKERFSLILESASTNQTSMYLCASNGFQSRSTDTQYFGPGTRLTVL.

The J gene is TRBJ2-3, the V gene TRBV6-1; tentatively, D is TRBD1 or TRBD2 (5 bases each). The V gene's germline CDR1 is MNHNS and CDR2 SASEGT. The CDR3 sequence is 14 residues long. Trimming took 6 bases from V and 2 from J, leaving 12 bases between them. The CDR3, as DNA: TGTGCCAGCAGGACACGGGGCTCCACAGATACGCAGTATTTT. This encodes CASRTRGSTDTQYF.

The rearrangement uses TRBV7-8 and TRBJ2-7; D is ambiguous. The germline V and J ends were trimmed by 5 bases and 0 bases, with 17 bases remaining between them. The CDR3 is made up of 16 amino acids. Germline CDR1 is SGHVS and CDR2 is FQNEAQ. Here the CDR3 reads CASSPNNPGSSYEQYF. The CDR3 DNA follows: TGTGCCAGCAGCCCAAACAACCCCGGTTCCTCCTACGAGCAGTACTTC.

The chain employs TRBV28 and TRBJ2-1; D remains ambiguous. V lost 7 bases and J lost 0, with 16 bases in between. The CDR3 length is 16 residues. Germline CDR1 is MDHEN and CDR2 is SYDVKM. The CDR3 coding sequence is TGTGCCAGCACTCGGCGAGTACGTAGCTCCTACAATGAGCAGTTCTTC. Its translation: CASTRRVRSSYNEQFF.

The V gene is TRBV7-9, the J gene TRBJ2-7; 10 bases line up with TRBD1. The V and J ends lost 0 bases and 0 bases, in that order; junction bases with no gene match: 2. Germline V CDR1 and CDR2: SEHNR, FQNEAQ (reference sequence). This CDR3 comprises 16 residues. This CDR3 reads CASSLARTGGSYEQYF. The CDR3 DNA reads as TGTGCCAGCAGCTTAGCCAGGACAGGGGGCTCCTACGAGCAGTACTTC.

The chain carries TRBV7-8 and TRBJ1-5; D not certain. The CDR3 spans 14 residues. Germline CDR1 and CDR2: SGHVS and FQNEAQ. Trimming cost V 5 bases and J 1 base, with 9 bases left between them. CDR3 nucleotides: TGTGCCAGCAGCGCTTGGGTAAGCAATCAGCCCCAGCATTTT. It yields the protein CASSAWVSNQPQHF.

The rearrangement uses TRBV10-3 and TRBJ2-2, with a tentative D call TRBD1 (6 bases). CDR3 length equals 14 residues. Trimming cost V 6 bases and J 7 bases, with 15 bases left between them. The germline CDR1 and CDR2 sequences are ENHRY and SYGVKD. CDR3: CAIRKQGVSGELFF. CDR3 bases: TGTGCCATCAGGAAACAGGGAGTGAGCGGGGAGCTGTTTTTT.

The V gene is TRBV6-1, the J gene TRBJ2-7; possibly TRBD2 for D (5 bases). The CDR3 loop spans 15 amino acids. In germline, CDR1 is MNHNS, CDR2 SASEGT. Deletions cut 1 base from V and 0 bases from J, with 10 bases between. Here the CDR3 DNA reads TGTGCCAGCAGTGAAGATCGGGGTTACTCCTACGAGCAGTACTTC. Translated: CASSEDRGYSYEQYF.

J is TRBJ1-1 and V is TRBV12-5, with D unclear. CDR3 length equals 14 residues. With 7 bases removed from V and 1 base from J, the gap between germline ends came to 13 bases. CDR1 and CDR2 from the germline V gene are LGHNT and FRNRAP. The CDR3 sequence is CASASTAQNTEAFF. The CDR3 DNA follows: TGTGCTAGTGCCTCGACGGCTCAGAACACTGAAGCTTTCTTT.

The chain joins TRBV28 to TRBJ2-7; perhaps TRBD1 as D (6 bases). The ends were cut back, 7 bases at V and 7 bases at J, with 11 bases in the middle. The CDR3 is 11 residues long. Germline V lookup: CDR1 MDHEN, CDR2 SYDVKM. As DNA, the CDR3 is TGTGCCAGCACCTTGAGGGGGGAGCAGTACTTC. This gives the protein CASTLRGEQYF.

The rearrangement uses TRBV7-9 and TRBJ1-3; no firm D call. CDR1 SEHNR and CDR2 FQNEAQ come from the germline V gene (reference sequence). Trimming stripped 1 base from V and 3 bases from J, with 7 bases between. The CDR3 runs 14 residues. The chain's CDR3 is CASSLGQNGNTIYF. The CDR3 DNA reads as TGTGCCAGCAGCTTAGGTCAGAATGGAAACACCATATATTTT.

This clone has a single count. The rearrangement uses TRBV29-1 and TRBJ1-1; D uncertain. CDR1 and CDR2 from the germline V gene are SQVTM and ANQGSEA. The CDR3 is 11 amino acids. V was shortened by 6 bases and J by 0 bases, with 5 bases between the two germline ends. The DNA for the CDR3 is TGCAGCGTGGGTATGAACACTGAAGCTTTCTTT. Amino acids: CSVGMNTEAFF.

A few counts support this clone. The rearrangement links TRBV6-5 to TRBJ2-1, with D perhaps TRBD2 (6 bases). The CDR3 totals 13 residues. CDR1 is MNHEY and CDR2 is SVGAGI in the germline V gene. The germline V and J ends were trimmed by 5 bases and 7 bases, with 12 bases remaining between them. The CDR3 sequence: CASSRDSFNEQFF. The CDR3 coding sequence is TGTGCCAGCAGTAGGGACTCATTTAATGAGCAGTTCTTC.

The sample holds a few counts of this clone. The chain couples TRBV2 to TRBJ1-5; D unresolved. The length of the CDR3 is 14 residues. V shed 6 bases and J shed 1 base, with 10 bases lying between them. Germline assignment: CDR1 SNHLY and CDR2 FYNNEI. The CDR3 region has the DNA TGTGCCAGCAGAAGCCAGATGAGCAATCAGCCCCAGCATTTT. It specifies CASRSQMSNQPQHF.

The chain carries TRBV2 and TRBJ2-3, with D perhaps TRBD1 or TRBD2 (5 bases each). Trimming stripped 6 bases from V and 5 bases from J, with 12 bases between. The CDR3 is 13 amino acids. CDR1 and CDR2 from the germline V gene are SNHLY and FYNNEI. CDR3 residues: CASRLRGEDTQYF. The CDR3 coding sequence is TGTGCCAGCAGATTGAGAGGGGAAGATACGCAGTATTTT.

The chain combines TRBV2 with TRBJ2-3; D is unresolved. The CDR3 is 13 residues long. CDR1 is SNHLY, CDR2 FYNNEI, per germline. Between the trimmed V and J ends, which lost 6 bases and 3 bases, there was a span of 10 bases. Here the CDR3 reads CASSARLTDTQYF. DNA for the CDR3: TGTGCCAGCAGCGCCCGACTGACAGATACGCAGTATTTT.

This clone was seen more than once but under ten times. The V gene is TRBV30, the J gene TRBJ2-2; D gene unclear. Trimming left V 1 base short and J 0 bases short, with 3 bases between. The CDR3 is 13 residues long. The V gene's germline CDR1 is GTSNPN and CDR2 SVGIG (reference sequence). The CDR3 DNA sequence: TGTGCCTGGAGTGCCGCGAACACCGGGGAGCTGTTTTTT. Encoded protein: CAWSAANTGELFF.

This rearrangement joins TRBV5-4 to TRBJ2-7, with 9 bases identical to TRBD2. Germline trimming cut 0 bases from V and 5 bases from J; bases unmatched to any gene: 9. Germline V gene data show CDR1 as SGHNT and CDR2 as YYREEE (reference sequence). The CDR3 has 16 amino acids. In DNA, the CDR3 is TGTGCCAGCAGCTTGGTAGGGGCTAGCGGGAAACACGAGCAGTACTTC. Its translation is CASSLVGASGKHEQYF.